This TCR beta chain appears in the sequencing data of a study of T-cell reconstitution after alpha-beta-depleted transplantation in children. The CDR3 consists of 17 residues. With 4 bases clipped from V and 4 bases from J, the junction kept 11 bases outside the gene matches. Germline loops: CDR1 LNHDA, CDR2 SQIVND (reference sequence). Unique molecular identifiers tagged the TCRbeta library. Via MiXCR, TCRdb re-called the PCR reads, giving one row per CDR3 protein. Here the sample spans about 540,000 distinct CDR3 sequences, around 18% being singletons. The gene calls are TRBV19 and TRBJ2-2, with 8 bases aligning to TRBD1. The source material was PBMCs from the stem cell graft donor, sampled from the stem cell graft. This TCR came from a human donor who donated a stem cell graft to a child with acute lymphoblastic leukemia. This CDR3 reads CASSSNPGGHTTGELFF. The CDR3 DNA is TGTGCCAGTAGTAGCAATCCAGGGGGCCACACCACCGGGGAGCTGTTTTTT.